Each of the 13 T cell receptor beta chains below was sequenced from the same sample in a study of T cell responses to AZD1222 COVID-19 vaccine (TCRdb year 2021). The sample's time point label, decoded: about 28 days (+/-7) after the second vaccine dose. Read against the paper, the sample's treatment or condition label means: meningococcal conjugate vaccine given as trial control. Library creation used the immunoSEQ multiplex PCR assay. TCRdb obtained this table from immuneACCESS and retained in-frame rearrangements with V and J assigned. These tables miss some clones; where compared with another copy, unresolved V genes account for less than half of the shortfall, and the remainder is unexplained. The sample data list about 150,000 clones, and 65% to 90% of these were observed just once. Of the sample, less than 9.5% falls within the top ten clones. This specimen was peripheral blood, taken 28 days after the second dose of the MenACWY control vaccine. The origin of the receptors is an adult who received the MenACWY meningococcal vaccine as a control.

This rearrangement joins TRBV20-1 to TRBJ1-2; D gene ambiguous. The CDR3 consists of 16 residues. Germline CDR1 DFQATT, CDR2 SNEGSKA (reference sequence). V lost 3 bases and J 0 bases, leaving 17 bases between the germline ends. This CDR3 is CSASTPRGGTNYGYTF. In DNA form, the CDR3 reads TGCAGTGCTAGTACCCCCCGGGGAGGAACTAACTATGGCTACACCTTC.

This clone was detected only once. The chain uses TRBV4-2 and TRBJ2-3; 8 bases align to TRBD2. The J segment lost 0 bases and the V segment lost 1 base, leaving 6 bases of the junction unmatched. The CDR3 extends over 17 amino acids. Germline lookup yields CDR1 LGHNA and CDR2 YNFKEQ. The CDR3 loop is CASSQGTSGPSTDTQYF. The DNA for the CDR3 is TGTGCCAGCAGCCAAGGAACTAGCGGACCTAGCACAGATACGCAGTATTTT.

This clone was observed once. V and J are TRBV10-3 and TRBJ1-2; D unresolved. This CDR3 has 12 amino acids. Germline V gene data show CDR1 as ENHRY and CDR2 as SYGVKD. The V and J ends lost 2 bases and 4 bases respectively, with 5 bases between them. The CDR3 region is CAISERSYGYTF. The CDR3 nucleotides read TGTGCCATCAGTGAGAGATCCTATGGCTACACCTTC.

This rearrangement joins TRBV11-2 to TRBJ1-1; D call uncertain. V shed 4 bases and J shed 4 bases, with 13 bases lying between them. CDR3 length: 14 residues. Per germline, CDR1 SGHAT and CDR2 FQNNGV. CDR3 loop: CASSYLLSSTEAFF. CDR3 nucleotide sequence: TGTGCCAGCAGCTACCTCCTATCCTCCACTGAAGCTTTCTTT.

The rearrangement joins TRBV28 to TRBJ1-1; D remains unclear. This CDR3 spans 14 amino acids. Germline assignment: CDR1 MDHEN and CDR2 SYDVKM. Trimming took off 8 bases at V and 4 bases at J, with 17 bases between the two ends. The CDR3: CASPPVQGITEAFF. As DNA, the CDR3 is TGTGCCAGCCCCCCAGTCCAAGGTATCACTGAAGCTTTCTTT. Full variable domain (outside the CDR3, taken from reference TRBV28 and TRBJ1-1): DVKVTQSSRYLVKRTGEKVFLECVQDMDHENMFWYRQDPGLGLRLIYFSYDVKMKEKGDIPEGYSVSREKKERFSLILESASTNQTSMYLCASPPVQGITEAFFGQGTRLTVV.

The J gene is TRBJ2-7, the V gene TRBV9, with TRBD1 matching 7 bases. J was trimmed by 5 bases and V by 1 base; bases with no gene match: 3. The CDR3 sequence is 13 residues long. Germline-derived CDR1 and CDR2 are SGDLS and YYNGEE. DNA of the CDR3: TGTGCCAGCAGCGTACGACAGGGTGACGAGCAGTACTTC. Translated, it gives CASSVRQGDEQYF.

V gene TRBV6-1 combines with J gene TRBJ2-1, with 9 bases fitting TRBD1. V was clipped by 4 bases and J by 8 bases; unmatched bases: 15. The germline CDR1 and CDR2 sequences are MNHNS and SASEGT. This CDR3 has 17 residues. Written as DNA, the CDR3 is TGTGCCAGCAGTGTGTGGGACAGGGATACGGGACTGGATGAGCAGTTCTTC. Translating gives CASSVWDRDTGLDEQFF.

This clone was detected a few times. The J gene is TRBJ2-3, the V gene TRBV7-2; D possibly corresponds to TRBD1 (5 bases). This CDR3 is 13 amino acids long. Germline lookup yields CDR1 SGHTA and CDR2 FQGNSA. Trimming took off 1 base at V and 5 bases at J, with 7 bases between the two ends. CDR3 sequence reads: CASSLVGVDTQYF. The CDR3, as DNA: TGTGCCAGCAGCTTAGTAGGGGTAGATACGCAGTATTTT. Based on the CDR3 plus reference TRBV7-2 and TRBJ2-3, the full variable domain is GAGVSQSPSNKVTEKGKDVELRCDPISGHTALYWYRQSLGQGLEFLIYFQGNSAPDKSGLPSDRFSAERTGGSVSTLTIQRTQQEDSAVYLCASSLVGVDTQYFGPGTRLTVL.

The rearrangement uses TRBV12-3 or TRBV12-4 and TRBJ1-2; 8 positions match TRBD1. CDR3 length equals 13 residues. V shed 4 bases and J 5 bases; nucleotides not matched to a gene: 3. The CDR3 DNA follows: TGTGCCAGCAGTTCACGGACAGGGTATGGCTACACCTTC. As protein: CASSSRTGYGYTF.

The chain links TRBV13 to TRBJ1-4, with D hard to call. This CDR3 is built from 15 residues. The V end was cut by 5 bases, the J end by 2 bases, with 12 bases between. Germline V gene data show CDR1 as PRHDT and CDR2 as FYEKMQ (reference sequence). The CDR3 coding sequence is TGTGCCAGCAGCCCCCGGGGTACCACTAATGAAAAACTGTTTTTT. Protein product: CASSPRGTTNEKLFF.

The rearrangement links TRBV6-5 to TRBJ1-1; D not certain. Germline-derived CDR1 and CDR2 are MNHEY and SVGAGI. V shed 7 bases and J shed 0 bases, with 9 bases lying between them. This CDR3 has 13 amino acids. The DNA of the CDR3 is TGTGCCAGCACCGATCGCATGAACACTGAAGCTTTCTTT. Protein product: CASTDRMNTEAFF.

The V call is TRBV5-1, the J call TRBJ2-7; TRBD1 aligns across 11 bases. This CDR3 contains 13 residues. Germline trimming cut 3 bases from V and 5 bases from J; bases unmatched to any gene: 1. From germline, CDR1 is SGHRS and CDR2 YFSETQ. The CDR3 DNA follows: TGCGCCAGCAGCTGGGACAGGGGGGACGAGCAGTACTTC. Its protein is CASSWDRGDEQYF. Combining the CDR3 with reference TRBV5-1 and TRBJ2-7 gives the whole variable domain KAGVTQTPRYLIKTRGQQVTLSCSPISGHRSVSWYQQTPGQGLQFLFEYFSETQRNKGNFPGRFSGRQFSNSRSEMNVSTLELGDSALYLCASSWDRGDEQYFGPGTRLTVT.

V usage is TRBV2 and J usage is TRBJ2-3; TRBD2 aligns across 7 bases. The trim removed 3 bases at V and 0 bases at J, leaving 6 bases unmatched. Germline values: CDR1 SNHLY, CDR2 FYNNEI. The CDR3 consists of 16 residues. The CDR3 coding sequence is TGTGCCAGCAGTGACTGGCTAGCGGTTAGCACAGATACGCAGTATTTT. Its protein is CASSDWLAVSTDTQYF.